These 28 T cell receptor beta chains were sequenced from one sample in a study of blood T cell repertoires in COVID-19. Measured with immunoSEQ multiplex PCR; TCRdb has only the in-frame clones, and not every one. Of 250,000 or so clones listed, roughly nine tenths were seen once; the top ten hold about 8.6%. Sequenced material: peripheral blood. Every receptor here comes from a man aged 40-49 years with active or convalescent COVID-19.

This chain joins TRBV10-3 and TRBJ1-2; 11 nucleotides align to TRBD1. The trim removed 7 bases at V and 4 bases at J, leaving 5 bases unmatched. This CDR3 comprises 14 residues. Germline V CDR1 and CDR2: ENHRY, SYGVKD. The CDR3 here is CAIMGTGGGYGYTF. As DNA, the CDR3 is TGTGCCATCATGGGGACAGGGGGAGGCTATGGCTACACCTTC.

This clone showed up just a few times. V is TRBV5-1 and J is TRBJ2-1; D is possibly TRBD1 (5 bases). CDR3 length equals 15 residues. The V gene lost 0 bases and the J gene lost 3 bases, with 10 bases spanning the gap. CDR1 is SGHRS and CDR2 is YFSETQ in the germline V gene. CDR3 nucleotides: TGCGCCAGCAGCTTGGCGGACACAATCTACAATGAGCAGTTCTTC. Protein: CASSLADTIYNEQFF.

The chain has TRBV19 and TRBJ2-7; maybe TRBD2 (6 bases). Germline V CDR1 and CDR2: LNHDA, SQIVND (reference sequence). Trimming left V 2 bases short and J 3 bases short, with 17 bases between. This CDR3 has 16 residues. This CDR3 is CASSIKGGGAIYEQYF. CDR3 coding DNA: TGTGCCAGTAGTATAAAAGGCGGCGGGGCCATCTACGAGCAGTACTTC.

This chain uses TRBV27 with TRBJ2-1, with 9 bases that match TRBD2. Trimming took 7 bases from V and 6 from J; bases not matched to a gene: 7. Germline values: CDR1 MNHEY, CDR2 SMNVEV (reference sequence). The CDR3 runs 14 residues. The DNA of the CDR3 is TGTGCCAGCACTATGGCGGGAGGGAGCAATGAGCAGTTCTTC. Its translation: CASTMAGGSNEQFF.

The chain uses TRBV19 and TRBJ2-7, with D tentatively TRBD1 (5 bases). Germline CDR1 reads LNHDA; CDR2 reads SQIVND (reference sequence). Trimming cost V 0 bases and J 6 bases, with 12 bases left between them. The CDR3 is 14 amino acids. The CDR3 here is CASSIEAQGSEQYF. CDR3 in DNA: TGTGCCAGTAGTATAGAAGCCCAGGGCTCCGAGCAGTACTTC. The whole variable domain, remainder taken from reference TRBV19 and TRBJ2-7, is DGGITQSPKYLFRKEGQNVTLSCEQNLNHDAMYWYRQDPGQGLRLIYYSQIVNDFQKGDIAEGYSVSREKKESFPLTVTSAQKNPTAFYLCASSIEAQGSEQYFGPGTRLTVT.

The gene calls are TRBV30 and TRBJ2-1, with 12 positions matching TRBD1. The V gene end was trimmed by 7 bases and the J gene end by 6 bases; junction bases not matched to a gene: 7. CDR1 is GTSNPN, CDR2 SVGIG, per germline (reference sequence). The CDR3 consists of 14 residues. The CDR3 coding sequence is TGTGCCTTCCCGGGACAGGGGGCCCGCAATGAGCAGTTCTTC. It specifies CAFPGQGARNEQFF.

The chain uses TRBV4-1 and TRBJ1-5, with unresolved D. The CDR3 totals 13 residues. Trimming took 2 bases from V and 5 from J, leaving 7 bases between them. The germline V gene encodes CDR1 MGHRA and CDR2 YSYEKL. The CDR3, as DNA: TGCGCCAGCAGCCAACACCTACATCAGCCCCAGCATTTT. Protein product: CASSQHLHQPQHF.

The chain joins TRBV24-1 to TRBJ2-1; 7 bases fit TRBD1. The CDR3 loop spans 16 amino acids. Trimming removed 0 bases from V and 3 bases from J; junction bases left unmatched: 4. Germline lookup yields CDR1 KGHDR and CDR2 SFDVKD. CDR3: CATSDLSTGSYNEQFF. CDR3 DNA sequence: TGTGCCACCAGTGATTTGTCGACAGGGAGCTACAATGAGCAGTTCTTC.

The CDR3 is CASSESREYNEQFF. The CDR3, as DNA: TGCGCCAGCAGTGAGTCGAGAGAGTACAATGAGCAGTTCTTC. The chain links TRBV10-1 to TRBJ2-1; D not resolved. This CDR3 has 14 residues. The ends were cut back, 0 bases at V and 4 bases at J, with 7 bases in the middle. CDR1 is WNHNN and CDR2 is SYGVQD in the germline V gene (reference sequence).

Comments on this clone: Other DNA sequences within the sample encode an identical CDR3. V and J are TRBV18 and TRBJ1-1; 7 bases match TRBD1. CDR3 size: 14 residues. V trimming: 2 bases; J trimming: 3 bases; junction bases outside the gene matches: 3. Germline assignment: CDR1 KGHSH and CDR2 LQKENI. CDR3 protein: CASSPSGGDTEAFF. As DNA, the CDR3 is TGTGCCAGCTCACCATCAGGGGGTGACACTGAAGCTTTCTTT.

This rearrangement joins TRBV19 to TRBJ1-2; D not certain. This CDR3 is 14 amino acids long. Looked up from germline, CDR1 is LNHDA and CDR2 is SQIVND (reference sequence). Trimming stripped 6 bases from V and 3 bases from J, with 14 bases between. The CDR3 sequence is CASSRAGFDYGYTF. The CDR3 bases are TGTGCCAGTAGCCGGGCGGGTTTTGACTATGGCTACACCTTC.

V is TRBV7-8 and J is TRBJ1-4; no reliable D call. Trimming removed 5 bases at V and 8 bases at J, with 15 bases between. This CDR3 region has 14 residues. From germline, CDR1 is SGHVS and CDR2 FQNEAQ. The CDR3 region has the DNA TGTGCCAGCAGCCCCTTGGGAGGTTCCGAAAAACTGTTTTTT. It yields the protein CASSPLGGSEKLFF.

The chain combines TRBV19 with TRBJ2-3; 8 positions agree with TRBD2. Per the germline V gene, CDR1 is LNHDA and CDR2 is SQIVND (reference sequence). The junction had 7 bases not matched to a gene; V was cut back by 8 bases and J by 0 bases. This CDR3 region has 15 residues. CDR3 coding DNA: TGTGCCAGTGAAGAGGAGCGGGGGAGCACAGATACGCAGTATTTT. Encoded protein: CASEEERGSTDTQYF.

The chain uses TRBV6-5 and TRBJ2-3, with 8 bases aligning to TRBD1. The CDR3 is 16 amino acids. V lost 2 bases to trimming and J lost 2 bases; unmatched junction nucleotides: 6. Germline values: CDR1 MNHEY, CDR2 SVGAGI. CDR3 sequence reads: CASSYLRDRPTDTQYF. The CDR3 DNA follows: TGTGCCAGCAGTTACCTCCGGGACAGGCCCACAGATACGCAGTATTTT.

The chain recombines TRBV11-2 with TRBJ2-7; 13 bases are shared with TRBD2. CDR3 length: 17 residues. CDR1 SGHAT and CDR2 FQNNGV come from the germline V gene. V was clipped by 5 bases and J by 2 bases; unmatched bases: 9. The CDR3 DNA reads as TGTGCCAGCAGCCGGACTAGCGGGGGACAAAATACCTACGAGCAGTACTTC. Encoded protein: CASSRTSGGQNTYEQYF.

This rearrangement joins TRBV12-5 to TRBJ1-3; the match to TRBD1 covers 12 bases. There are 15 residues in the CDR3. CDR1 and CDR2 (germline): LGHNT, FRNRAP. With 8 bases clipped from V and 4 bases from J, the junction kept 6 bases outside the gene matches. The CDR3 here is CASRGTGGSGNTIYF. The CDR3 nucleotides are TGTGCTAGTAGGGGGACAGGGGGCAGCGGAAACACCATATATTTT.

The chain joins TRBV11-2 to TRBJ2-7; 9 nucleotides align to TRBD1. V trimming: 4 bases; J trimming: 3 bases; junction bases outside the gene matches: 4. CDR1 SGHAT and CDR2 FQNNGV come from the germline V gene. This CDR3 is 14 amino acids long. For the CDR3, the DNA is TGTGCCAGCAGCTGGGGACAGGGTAACTACGAGCAGTACTTC. This translates into CASSWGQGNYEQYF.

V usage is TRBV11-2 and J usage is TRBJ1-2; 7 bases map to TRBD1. Germline CDR1 SGHAT, CDR2 FQNNGV. CDR3 length equals 15 residues. V gave up 6 bases and J gave up 5 bases; unmatched junction bases: 12. The CDR3 region has the DNA TGTGCCAGCAGTTTAAACCGGGACAGCAGTTATGGCTACACCTTC. Translating gives CASSLNRDSSYGYTF.

This chain joins TRBV4-1 and TRBJ1-2, with D hard to call. Germline loops: CDR1 MGHRA, CDR2 YSYEKL. The V gene lost 3 bases and the J gene lost 8 bases, with 13 bases spanning the gap. The CDR3 extends over 13 amino acids. CDR3 in DNA: TGCGCCAGCAGCCATTTCGAACCCGAGGGCTACACCTTC. This translates into CASSHFEPEGYTF.

The chain is built from TRBV28 and TRBJ1-2, with 7 bases fitting TRBD1. With V trimmed by 5 bases and J by 8 bases, 14 bases remained unmatched. The CDR3 runs 15 residues. Germline V gene lookup returns CDR1 MDHEN and CDR2 SYDVKM. The CDR3 bases are TGTGCCAGCAGTGTGGGCAGGGCCCAAGGGGGCGGCTACACCTTC. It translates to CASSVGRAQGGGYTF.

This clone was picked up one time. V is TRBV5-4 and J is TRBJ2-3, with a weak D call TRBD2 (5 bases). V was cut by 6 bases and J by 6 bases, with 20 bases left in between. CDR1 is SGHNT, CDR2 YYREEE, per germline (reference sequence). The CDR3 extends over 15 amino acids. CDR3 in amino acids: CASMGGSSLGDTQYF. For the CDR3, the DNA is TGTGCCAGCATGGGTGGGAGCTCGCTGGGGGATACGCAGTATTTT.

This clone was recorded a few times. The chain uses TRBV24-1 and TRBJ2-7; the match to TRBD2 covers 8 bases. CDR3 size: 14 residues. The germline V gene encodes CDR1 KGHDR and CDR2 SFDVKD. After removal of 4 bases from V and 3 bases from J, the junction contained 4 bases not matched to a gene. CDR3 sequence (DNA): TGTGCCACCAGTGAAGCGGGAGCCGGCTACGAGCAGTACTTC. It is translated as CATSEAGAGYEQYF.

V gene TRBV6-4 combines with J gene TRBJ2-7; possible D gene TRBD2, 6 bases. From germline, CDR1 is MRHNA and CDR2 SNTAGT. The CDR3 extends over 15 amino acids. The V end lost 6 bases, the J end lost 6 bases, and 21 bases lay between the germline ends. The CDR3 bases are TGTGCCAGCAGGGCCCCTGGGGGGAGTAGGCTCGAGCAGTACTTC. Protein: CASRAPGGSRLEQYF.

The V gene is TRBV27, the J gene TRBJ2-1, with a tentative D call TRBD1 (7 bases). There are 14 residues in the CDR3. The V end lost 6 bases, the J end lost 6 bases, and 15 bases lay between the germline ends. The germline V gene has CDR1 MNHEY and CDR2 SMNVEV (reference sequence). CDR3 in DNA: TGTGCCAGCAGACGCGGGACAGCTGCCAATGAGCAGTTCTTC. Protein product: CASRRGTAANEQFF.

In the case of this clone: Other DNA variants within this sample encode the same CDR3. The chain combines TRBV30 with TRBJ2-5; the D is unclear. The germline gives CDR1 GTSNPN, CDR2 SVGIG (reference sequence). The CDR3 runs 11 residues. V lost 3 bases, J lost 3 bases, and 5 bases lay in between. CDR3 loop: CAWSPKETQYF. Here the CDR3 DNA reads TGTGCCTGGAGCCCCAAAGAGACCCAGTACTTC.

This rearrangement joins TRBV3-1 (or the pseudogene TRBV3-2) to TRBJ2-2, with TRBD1 identical over 10 bases. Germline V gives CDR1 LGHDT, CDR2 YNNKEL (reference sequence). CDR3 length equals 14 residues. The trim removed 4 bases at V and 7 bases at J, leaving 3 bases unmatched. This chain's CDR3 is CASSPGTGVGELFF. The CDR3 DNA sequence: TGTGCCAGCAGCCCCGGGACAGGGGTCGGGGAGCTGTTTTTT.

CDR3 sequence: CASSSGLRPSTDTQYF. CDR3 bases: TGTGCCAGCAGTTCGGGATTGAGGCCTAGCACAGATACGCAGTATTTT. The rearrangement joins TRBV6-5 to TRBJ2-3; perhaps TRBD2 as D (5 bases). The CDR3 runs 16 residues. Germline V gene lookup returns CDR1 MNHEY and CDR2 SVGAGI. The V end was cut by 4 bases, the J end by 0 bases, with 14 bases between.

This chain links TRBV6-5 with TRBJ2-1; 9 positions agree with TRBD2. Per germline, CDR1 MNHEY and CDR2 SVGAGI. This CDR3 spans 15 amino acids. Unmatched junction bases numbered 5, after V lost 5 bases and J lost 3 bases. The CDR3 protein is CASSRREGLYNEQFF. DNA for the CDR3: TGTGCCAGCAGTAGGCGGGAGGGGCTCTACAATGAGCAGTTCTTC.